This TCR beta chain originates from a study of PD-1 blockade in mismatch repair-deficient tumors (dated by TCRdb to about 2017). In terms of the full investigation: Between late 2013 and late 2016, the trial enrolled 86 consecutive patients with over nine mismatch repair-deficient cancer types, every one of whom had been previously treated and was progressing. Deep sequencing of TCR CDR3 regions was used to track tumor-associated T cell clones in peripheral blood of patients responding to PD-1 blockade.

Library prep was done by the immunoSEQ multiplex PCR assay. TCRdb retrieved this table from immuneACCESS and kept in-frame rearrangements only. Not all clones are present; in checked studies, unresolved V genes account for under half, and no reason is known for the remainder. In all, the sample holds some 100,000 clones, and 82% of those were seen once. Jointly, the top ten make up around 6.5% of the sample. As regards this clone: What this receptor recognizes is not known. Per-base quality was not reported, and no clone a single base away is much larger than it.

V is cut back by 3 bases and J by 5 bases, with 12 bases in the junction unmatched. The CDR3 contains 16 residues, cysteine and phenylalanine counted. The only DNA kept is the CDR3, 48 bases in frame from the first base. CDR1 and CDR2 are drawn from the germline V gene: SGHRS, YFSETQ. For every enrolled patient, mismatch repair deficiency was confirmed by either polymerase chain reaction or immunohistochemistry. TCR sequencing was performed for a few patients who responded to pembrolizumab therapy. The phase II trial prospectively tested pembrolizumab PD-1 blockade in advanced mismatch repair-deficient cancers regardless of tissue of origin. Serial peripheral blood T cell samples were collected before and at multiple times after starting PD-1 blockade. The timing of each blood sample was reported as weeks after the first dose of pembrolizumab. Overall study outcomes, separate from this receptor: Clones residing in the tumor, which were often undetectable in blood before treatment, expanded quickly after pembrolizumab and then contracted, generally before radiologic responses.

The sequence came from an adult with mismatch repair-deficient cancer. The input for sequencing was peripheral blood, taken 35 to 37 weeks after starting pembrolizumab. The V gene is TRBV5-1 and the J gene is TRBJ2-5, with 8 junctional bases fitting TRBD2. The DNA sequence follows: TGCGCCAGCAGCTCCACTAGCGGTCGAGGGTTGGAGACCCAGTACTTC. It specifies CASSSTSGRGLETQYF.